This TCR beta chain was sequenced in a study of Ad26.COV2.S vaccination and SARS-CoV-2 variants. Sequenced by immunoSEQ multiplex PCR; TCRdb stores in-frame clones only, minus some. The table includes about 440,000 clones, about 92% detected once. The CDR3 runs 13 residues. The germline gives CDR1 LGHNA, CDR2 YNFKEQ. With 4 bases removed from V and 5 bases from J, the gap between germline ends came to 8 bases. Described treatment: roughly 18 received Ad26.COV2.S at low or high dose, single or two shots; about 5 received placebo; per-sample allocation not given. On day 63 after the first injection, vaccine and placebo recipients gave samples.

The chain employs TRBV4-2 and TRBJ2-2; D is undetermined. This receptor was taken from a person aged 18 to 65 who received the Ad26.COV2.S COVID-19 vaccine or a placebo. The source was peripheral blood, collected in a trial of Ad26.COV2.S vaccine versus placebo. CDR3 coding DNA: TGTGCCAGCAGCCGCCTGGGAACCGGGGAGCTGTTTTTT. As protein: CASSRLGTGELFF.